These 14 T cell receptor beta chains originate from one sample sequenced in a study of OX40 agonist ivuxolimab in advanced cancers. The library was obtained by the immunoSEQ multiplex PCR assay. TCRdb took over this immuneACCESS table, retaining in-frame rearrangements with V and J assigned. Such tables are incomplete; in checked studies, under half of the missing clones stem from an unresolved V gene, and the remainder is unexplained. For this sample the table gives about 80,000 clones, of which about nine tenths were detected only once. 0.32% of the sample rests with the top ten. The material sequenced was CD4+ or CD8+ T cells sorted from blood, taken in a trial of the OX40 agonist ivuxolimab. The source is an adult with an advanced solid tumor such as melanoma, head and neck, liver or kidney cancer.

The chain combines TRBV10-1 with TRBJ2-4, with D possibly TRBD1 on 7 matching bases. CDR1 is WNHNN, CDR2 SYGVQD, per germline (reference sequence). This CDR3 is built from 16 residues. Deletions cut 0 bases from V and 8 bases from J, with 17 bases between. The CDR3 region is CASSESGSSGGYIQYF. The CDR3 DNA follows: TGCGCCAGCAGTGAGTCGGGGTCTTCAGGGGGGTACATTCAGTACTTC.

The J gene is TRBJ1-5, the V gene TRBV6-5; no reliable D call. Germline V gene lookup returns CDR1 MNHEY and CDR2 SVGAGI. The CDR3 spans 13 residues. V was cut by 2 bases and J by 4 bases, with 6 bases left in between. The CDR3 nucleotides are TGTGCCAGCAGTTACACCCAAAATCAGCCCCAGCATTTT. Translated: CASSYTQNQPQHF.

The CDR3 region has the DNA TGTGCCAGCAGGGTAGACAGGCGGAACACTGAAGCTTTCTTT. Its protein is CASRVDRRNTEAFF. This rearrangement joins TRBV6-4 to TRBJ1-1; TRBD1 might be the D (6 bases). Germline lookup yields CDR1 MRHNA and CDR2 SNTAGT. This CDR3 is built from 14 residues. The V end was cut by 6 bases, the J end by 1 base, with 12 bases between.

This chain links TRBV6-5 with TRBJ1-2, with D unclear. Germline V gives CDR1 MNHEY, CDR2 SVGAGI. Trimming removed 4 bases from V and 8 bases from J, with 11 bases in between. The CDR3 length is 12 residues. CDR3 amino acids: CASSSSVRGYTF. DNA for the CDR3: TGTGCCAGCAGTTCCTCGGTCCGGGGCTACACCTTC.

The CDR3 loop reads CASRTGTVSGYTF. In nucleotides, the CDR3 is TGTGCCAGCAGGACCGGGACCGTGAGCGGCTACACCTTC. The genes are TRBV6-1 and TRBJ1-2, with a weak D call TRBD1 (5 bases). This CDR3 is 13 amino acids long. CDR1 and CDR2 (germline): MNHNS, SASEGT. Trimming took 6 bases from V and 8 from J, leaving 16 bases between them.

The chain combines TRBV6-1 with TRBJ1-2; unclear D gene. The CDR3 sequence is 15 residues long. V was trimmed by 4 bases and J by 4 bases, leaving 16 bases between them. Germline lookup yields CDR1 MNHNS and CDR2 SASEGT. CDR3 in DNA: TGTGCCAGCAGTGTGCCGGGCGCTTCTATCTATGGCTACACCTTC. This codes for CASSVPGASIYGYTF.

This clone is a singleton in its sample. The chain has TRBV7-3 and TRBJ2-3; 8 positions agree with TRBD1. V lost 3 bases, J lost 5 bases, and 7 bases stayed unmatched. This CDR3 region has 15 residues. CDR1 is SGHTA, CDR2 FQGTGA, per germline. CDR3 region: CASSFGQGRKDTQYF. The CDR3 DNA reads TGTGCCAGCAGCTTCGGACAGGGAAGAAAAGATACGCAGTATTTT.

This clone was seen a single time. This rearrangement joins TRBV19 to TRBJ2-3, with 9 positions matching TRBD1. The V segment lost 6 bases and the J segment 1 base; nucleotides outside the gene matches: 2. There are 14 residues in the CDR3. CDR1 is LNHDA and CDR2 is SQIVND in the germline V gene (reference sequence). The CDR3, as DNA: TGTGCCAGTAGGCGGGACAGGGGCACAGATACGCAGTATTTT. Translation gives CASRRDRGTDTQYF.

J is TRBJ2-5 and V is TRBV18, with TRBD1 identical over 7 bases. Germline CDR1 is KGHSH and CDR2 is LQKENI. V gave up 6 bases and J gave up 3 bases; unmatched junction bases: 4. The CDR3 has 13 residues. DNA for the CDR3: TGTGCCAGCTCCCAGGGGGTAGAAGAGACCCAGTACTTC. Residues: CASSQGVEETQYF.

This chain links TRBV6-1 with TRBJ2-2; D is ambiguous. Germline V gene lookup returns CDR1 MNHNS and CDR2 SASEGT. This CDR3 contains 13 residues. V lost 3 bases and J lost 1, with 3 bases in between. The CDR3 loop reads CASSELNTGELFF. The CDR3 bases are TGTGCCAGCAGTGAGCTGAACACCGGGGAGCTGTTTTTT.

The rearrangement links TRBV5-4 to TRBJ2-1; TRBD2 agrees at 7 bases. The germline gives CDR1 SGHNT, CDR2 YYREEE (reference sequence). The CDR3 loop spans 17 amino acids. Trimming removed 4 bases from V and 5 bases from J; junction bases left unmatched: 15. Here the CDR3 reads CASSPLLGGRRDNEQFF. The DNA for the CDR3 is TGTGCCAGCAGCCCACTGCTCGGCGGGAGACGCGACAATGAGCAGTTCTTC.

The chain links TRBV7-2 to TRBJ2-5; D may be TRBD2 (7 bases). V lost 5 bases to trimming and J lost 5 bases, with 18 bases between them. Germline assignment: CDR1 SGHTA and CDR2 FQGNSA. CDR3 length: 15 residues. Here the CDR3 DNA reads TGTGCCAGCAGCAAATCAAGGGGGAGGGTGGAGACCCAGTACTTC. Its translation: CASSKSRGRVETQYF.

This chain links TRBV10-3 with TRBJ1-2; the D gene is possibly TRBD1 (5 bases). With 4 bases removed from V and 2 bases from J, the gap between germline ends came to 8 bases. Germline CDR1 reads ENHRY; CDR2 reads SYGVKD. The CDR3 sequence is 13 residues long. This chain's CDR3 is CAISGQGNYGYTF. In DNA, the CDR3 is TGTGCCATCAGTGGGCAGGGAAACTATGGCTACACCTTC.

CDR3 loop: CASSPLAVSINEQFF. CDR3 DNA sequence: TGTGCCAGCAGTCCACTAGCGGTGTCGATCAATGAGCAGTTCTTC. The chain uses TRBV27 and TRBJ2-1; 8 bases fit TRBD2. The CDR3 covers 15 residues. CDR1 is MNHEY, CDR2 SMNVEV, per germline (reference sequence). V shed 5 bases, J shed 6 bases, and the junction held 9 bases outside the gene matches.